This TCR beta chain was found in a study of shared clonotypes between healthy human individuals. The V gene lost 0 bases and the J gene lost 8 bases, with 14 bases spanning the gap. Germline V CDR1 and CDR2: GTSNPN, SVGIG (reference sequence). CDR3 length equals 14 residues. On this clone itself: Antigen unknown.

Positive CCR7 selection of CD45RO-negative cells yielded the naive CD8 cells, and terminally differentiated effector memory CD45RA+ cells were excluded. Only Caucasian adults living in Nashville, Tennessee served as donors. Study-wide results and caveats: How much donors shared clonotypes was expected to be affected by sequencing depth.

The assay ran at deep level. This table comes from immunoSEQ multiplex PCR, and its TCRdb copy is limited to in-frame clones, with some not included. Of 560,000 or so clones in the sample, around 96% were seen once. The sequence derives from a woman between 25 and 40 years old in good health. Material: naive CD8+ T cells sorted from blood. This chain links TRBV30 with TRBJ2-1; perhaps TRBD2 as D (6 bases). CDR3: CAWSVGTPYHEQFF. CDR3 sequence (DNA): TGTGCCTGGAGTGTAGGGACTCCATACCATGAGCAGTTCTTC.